These 24 T cell receptor beta chains were sequenced from one sample in a study of blood T cell repertoires in COVID-19. TCRdb's table, derived via immunoSEQ multiplex PCR, lists solely in-frame clones and lacks some. The sample has approximately 500,000 clones; roughly 88% are singletons. Material: PBMCs or T cells enriched from blood (not recorded which). The receptors stem from a woman aged 40-49 years who had recovered from COVID-19.

The chain carries TRBV6-5 and TRBJ1-1; D is undetermined. Germline loops: CDR1 MNHEY, CDR2 SVGAGI. The CDR3 is 13 amino acids. V was pared by 7 bases and J by 6 bases, with 15 bases between. Written as DNA, the CDR3 is TGTGCCAGCACCACCCGGAGTGGCGCTGAAGCTTTCTTT. Amino acid sequence: CASTTRSGAEAFF.

The chain is built from TRBV6-4 and TRBJ1-1; 9 bases agree with TRBD1. This CDR3 is built from 15 residues. The germline V gene encodes CDR1 MRHNA and CDR2 SNTAGT. Trimming removed 2 bases from V and 1 base from J; junction bases left unmatched: 2. CDR3 sequence reads: CASSDEDRGNTEAFF. CDR3 DNA: TGTGCCAGCAGTGACGAGGACAGGGGGAACACTGAAGCTTTCTTT.

J is TRBJ2-1 and V is TRBV29-1; 7 bases are shared with TRBD1. V trimming: 4 bases; J trimming: 8 bases; junction bases outside the gene matches: 8. Per germline, CDR1 SQVTM and CDR2 ANQGSEA. The length of the CDR3 is 13 residues. CDR3 residues: CSVGQGRGYEQFF. CDR3 coding DNA: TGCAGCGTTGGACAGGGCAGGGGGTATGAGCAGTTCTTC.

This clone showed up just a few times. The genes are TRBV18 and TRBJ1-2, with 11 bases that match TRBD1. Germline V gene sequence: CDR1 KGHSH, CDR2 LQKENI. The CDR3 totals 16 residues. V lost 3 bases and J lost 6; bases outside the gene matches: 9. CDR3 DNA sequence: TGTGCCAGCTCACCTATGATCCCGGGACAGGGGGATGGCTACACCTTC. Translating gives CASSPMIPGQGDGYTF.

V gene TRBV6-2 or TRBV6-3 combines with J gene TRBJ2-7, with 11 bases fitting TRBD1. V lost 6 bases and J lost 4; bases outside the gene matches: 8. The germline V gene encodes CDR1 MNHEY and CDR2 SVGEGT. This CDR3 has 15 residues. Here the CDR3 DNA reads TGTGCCAGCAGCACGGACAGGGGGCGCGGGTACGAGCAGTACTTC. Translation gives CASSTDRGRGYEQYF.

This clone has a single count. The rearrangement links TRBV10-3 to TRBJ2-6; D gene ambiguous. This CDR3 has 17 amino acids. Germline loops: CDR1 ENHRY, CDR2 SYGVKD. The germline V and J ends were trimmed by 0 bases and 4 bases, with 13 bases remaining between them. CDR3 in DNA: TGTGCCATCAGTGAGTCGAGCAAGTATACCGGGGCCAACGTCCTGACTTTC. Its translation is CAISESSKYTGANVLTF.

This clone was detected only a few times. The CDR3 DNA reads as TGCGCCAGCAGCCAGGGCGAGAATGAGCAGTTCTTC. Translating it yields CASSQGENEQFF. The rearrangement links TRBV4-3 to TRBJ2-1; no reliable D call. In germline, CDR1 is LGHNA, CDR2 YSLEER. Trimming took off 3 bases at V and 7 bases at J, with 7 bases between the two ends. The CDR3 covers 12 residues.

The chain uses TRBV4-3 and TRBJ2-1; 7 bases align to TRBD2. Germline CDR1 and CDR2: LGHNA and YSLEER. CDR3 length: 16 residues. Germline trimming cut 4 bases from V and 8 bases from J; bases unmatched to any gene: 14. The CDR3 DNA reads TGCGCCAGCAGCCCGGAGCGGGAAACGAGGAGGTATGAGCAGTTCTTC. Translating it yields CASSPERETRRYEQFF.

This chain links TRBV5-1 with TRBJ2-1; 14 bases are shared with TRBD2. Unmatched junction bases numbered 13, after V lost 5 bases and J lost 9 bases. CDR3 length: 17 residues. The germline CDR1 and CDR2 sequences are SGHRS and YFSETQ. The CDR3, as DNA: TGCGCCAGCAGATGGGCCGGGACTAGCGGGAGTGTTGGTGAGCAGTTCTTC. Its translation: CASRWAGTSGSVGEQFF.

This clone was counted a single time. Other nucleotide sequences from this sample produce the same CDR3. This chain links TRBV19 with TRBJ1-4; TRBD1 is a possible D gene (5 bases). This CDR3 comprises 14 residues. The germline V gene encodes CDR1 LNHDA and CDR2 SQIVND (reference sequence). V lost 3 bases to trimming and J lost 8 bases, with 13 bases between them. The CDR3 protein is CASSIAGLGEKLFF. The CDR3 region has the DNA TGTGCCAGTAGTATCGCAGGGTTGGGGGAAAAACTGTTTTTT.

The CDR3 spells CASSPRIGGTEAFF. The CDR3 bases are TGTGCCAGCAGCCCCCGAATTGGGGGGACTGAAGCTTTCTTT. J is TRBJ1-1 and V is TRBV9, with D perhaps TRBD1 (5 bases). The CDR3 extends over 14 amino acids. V lost 4 bases to trimming and J lost 5 bases, with 15 bases between them. Germline assignment: CDR1 SGDLS and CDR2 YYNGEE.

This clone was observed a single time. The V call is TRBV7-9, the J call TRBJ1-4; perhaps TRBD1 as D (5 bases). The length of the CDR3 is 15 residues. From germline, CDR1 is SEHNR and CDR2 FQNEAQ (reference sequence). The germline V and J ends were trimmed by 5 bases and 5 bases, with 15 bases remaining between them. The CDR3 DNA is TGTGCCAGCAGCAAGGTTGGGGGGACCAATGAAAAACTGTTTTTT. Its translation: CASSKVGGTNEKLFF.

The chain links TRBV3-1 (or the pseudogene TRBV3-2) to TRBJ2-1; D call uncertain. The germline CDR1 and CDR2 sequences are LGHDT and YNNKEL (reference sequence). With 0 bases removed from V and 0 bases from J, the gap between germline ends came to 12 bases. This CDR3 contains 17 residues. CDR3 DNA sequence: TGTGCCAGCAGCCAAGACCGAAACAGTTGCTCCTACAATGAGCAGTTCTTC. Its protein product is CASSQDRNSCSYNEQFF.

J is TRBJ2-5 and V is TRBV18; 8 bases line up with TRBD1. Germline loops: CDR1 KGHSH, CDR2 LQKENI. CDR3 length: 14 amino acids. J was trimmed by 5 bases and V by 6 bases; bases with no gene match: 8. This CDR3 is CASSFGQGVETQYF. The CDR3 nucleotides are TGTGCCAGCTCCTTTGGACAGGGTGTGGAGACCCAGTACTTC.

This clone was seen once. The chain has TRBV6-5 and TRBJ1-1, with a tentative D call TRBD1 (6 bases). This CDR3 has 14 residues. V gave up 5 bases and J gave up 4 bases, with 14 bases separating them. The germline gives CDR1 MNHEY, CDR2 SVGAGI. The CDR3 is CASSPPQGSTEAFF. The CDR3 DNA reads as TGTGCCAGCAGTCCGCCCCAGGGGAGCACTGAAGCTTTCTTT.

The chain uses TRBV15 and TRBJ1-1; tentative D call: TRBD1 (6 bases). Deletions cut 2 bases from V and 3 bases from J, with 10 bases between. The germline V gene encodes CDR1 LNHNV and CDR2 YYDKDF (reference sequence). The CDR3 totals 14 residues. The CDR3 sequence: CATSRRDRYTEAFF. CDR3 in DNA: TGTGCCACCAGCAGACGCGACAGGTACACTGAAGCTTTCTTT. Full variable domain (missing parts from reference TRBV15 and TRBJ1-1): DAMVIQNPRYQVTQFGKPVTLSCSQTLNHNVMYWYQQKSSQAPKLLFHYYDKDFNNEADTPDNFQSRRPNTSFCFLDIRSPGLGDTAMYLCATSRRDRYTEAFFGQGTRLTVV.

The chain links TRBV30 to TRBJ1-6; no reliable D call. Germline CDR1 is GTSNPN and CDR2 is SVGIG (reference sequence). The CDR3 runs to 16 residues. The V end lost 2 bases, the J end lost 0 bases, and 11 bases lay between the germline ends. The CDR3 spells CAWSIYPSSYNSPLHF. The CDR3 DNA reads TGTGCCTGGAGTATTTATCCGAGCTCCTATAATTCACCCCTCCACTTT.

The V and J genes are TRBV20-1 and TRBJ2-7; 13 nucleotides match TRBD2. Trimming cost V 6 bases and J 6 bases; bases outside gene matches: 11. CDR1 is DFQATT, CDR2 SNEGSKA, per germline (reference sequence). The CDR3 is made up of 15 amino acids. In nucleotides, the CDR3 is TGCAGTGCAAGTTCCGGACTAGCGGGAGTAGGCGAGCAGTACTTC. Its translation: CSASSGLAGVGEQYF.

CDR3 bases: TGTGCCAGTAACCCCGGGACAGGGTGGTCTGGCTACACCTTC. Translated, it gives CASNPGTGWSGYTF. This chain links TRBV19 with TRBJ1-2, with 9 bases that match TRBD1. This CDR3 has 14 amino acids. CDR1 is LNHDA, CDR2 SQIVND, per germline (reference sequence). V shed 7 bases, J shed 7 bases, and the junction held 10 bases outside the gene matches.

V and J are TRBV5-1 and TRBJ2-6; D uncertain. The CDR3 totals 13 residues. Germline-derived CDR1 and CDR2 are SGHRS and YFSETQ. The V end was cut by 6 bases, the J end by 4 bases, with 8 bases between. The CDR3 is CASTSQGANVLTF. The CDR3 region has the DNA TGCGCCAGCACCTCACAGGGGGCCAACGTCCTGACTTTC.

This chain connects TRBV4-3 to TRBJ2-5, with 8 bases lining up with TRBD2. Germline V CDR1 and CDR2: LGHNA, YSLEER. The CDR3 runs to 15 residues. J lost 6 bases, V lost 0 bases, and 6 bases had no gene match. CDR3 DNA: TGCGCCAGCAGCCAAGATGCCGGGAGGGGAAAGACCCAGTACTTC. This translates into CASSQDAGRGKTQYF.

The chain recombines TRBV27 with TRBJ1-2; TRBD1 is a possible D gene (5 bases). Germline V lookup: CDR1 MNHEY, CDR2 SMNVEV (reference sequence). This CDR3 contains 13 residues. The V gene lost 6 bases and the J gene lost 2 bases, with 10 bases spanning the gap. The CDR3 loop reads CASRATVNYGYTF. The DNA for the CDR3 is TGTGCCAGCAGGGCGACAGTGAACTATGGCTACACCTTC.

J is TRBJ2-7 and V is TRBV9, with 7 bases that match TRBD2. This CDR3 contains 15 residues. CDR1 and CDR2 from the germline V gene are SGDLS and YYNGEE. V lost 0 bases, J lost 1 base, and 4 bases stayed unmatched. CDR3 sequence (DNA): TGTGCCAGCAGCGTAGGGCCTAGCGGTTCCTACGAGCAGTACTTC. This translates into CASSVGPSGSYEQYF.

In this sample, this clone turned up once. The genes are TRBV19 and TRBJ2-1, with a weak D call TRBD2 (6 bases). The CDR3 runs 13 residues. Germline V lookup: CDR1 LNHDA, CDR2 SQIVND (reference sequence). V lost 4 bases and J lost 3, with 7 bases in between. CDR3 in amino acids: CASSTDYYNEQFF. The DNA for the CDR3 is TGTGCCAGTAGTACGGACTACTACAATGAGCAGTTCTTC.